This T cell receptor beta chain was sequenced in a study of CD8+CD57+ T cells in acquired aplastic anemia. V was pared by 8 bases and J by 1 base, with 8 bases between. The CDR3 covers 12 residues. Germline V lookup: CDR1 SGHTA, CDR2 FQGNSA. General study findings and limits: Significant differences in CD8+ Simpson's diversity were not observed between patients and controls.

Comments on this clonotype: Its antigen is currently unknown.

The study profiled TCR beta VDJ and CDR3 using genomic DNA as template. Each CDR3 protein gets one entry after TCRdb re-called the reads with MiXCR. The sample lists about 180,000 distinct CDR3 sequences, approximately 46% occurring once. The chain combines TRBV7-2 with TRBJ1-2, with D uncertain. Sequenced sample: sorted CD4+, CD8+, or CD8+CD57+ T cells (not recorded which) from PBMCs. The origin of this receptor is a human donor in good health. CDR3 coding DNA: TGTGCCAGCCCGAGGAATAACTATGGCTACACCTTC. Translating it yields CASPRNNYGYTF.